The 9 T cell receptor beta chains below all came from one sample that was sequenced in a study of cytomegalovirus exposure and HLA in healthy donors. Primers included in the PCR were 60 Vbeta and 13 Jbeta primers. The assay was immunoSEQ multiplex PCR, and TCRdb's table has in-frame clones only and misses some. In the table there are some 70,000 clones, less than 75% of which are singletons. The sequencing sample was made of PBMCs. These receptors were collected from a woman aged 30 to 39 in good health and CMV-seronegative.

This sequence joins TRBV28 and TRBJ2-7, with 9 bases that match TRBD1. Germline CDR1 MDHEN, CDR2 SYDVKM. The CDR3 runs to 14 residues. J lost 5 bases, V lost 5 bases, and 7 bases had no gene match. In nucleotides, the CDR3 is TGTGCCAGCAGTCCCGGGACAGGGTCGGACGAGCAGTACTTC. It translates to CASSPGTGSDEQYF. The complete variable domain, with remaining parts taken from reference TRBV28 and TRBJ2-7, reads DVKVTQSSRYLVKRTGEKVFLECVQDMDHENMFWYRQDPGLGLRLIYFSYDVKMKEKGDIPEGYSVSREKKERFSLILESASTNQTSMYLCASSPGTGSDEQYFGPGTRLTVT.

This clone was counted a few times. The chain has TRBV5-5 and TRBJ2-3; 7 bases agree with TRBD1. V lost 4 bases, J lost 2 bases, and 13 bases stayed unmatched. The CDR3 runs to 17 residues. Germline V gene sequence: CDR1 SGHKS, CDR2 YYEKEE (reference sequence). The CDR3 spells CASSTHMTGWVTDTQYF. The CDR3 bases are TGTGCCAGCAGCACGCACATGACAGGGTGGGTCACAGATACGCAGTATTTT. Full variable domain (remainder filled in from reference TRBV5-5 and TRBJ2-3): DAGVTQSPTHLIKTRGQQVTLRCSPISGHKSVSWYQQVLGQGPQFIFQYYEKEERGRGNFPDRFSARQFPNYSSELNVNALLLGDSALYLCASSTHMTGWVTDTQYFGPGTRLTVL.

This clone was detected a few times. V and J are TRBV6-5 and TRBJ1-2; the D is unclear. The CDR3 consists of 14 residues. Trimming cost V 2 bases and J 8 bases, with 15 bases left between them. From germline, CDR1 is MNHEY and CDR2 SVGAGI. The CDR3 spells CASSYAPSLYGYTF. The CDR3 DNA sequence: TGTGCCAGCAGTTACGCCCCGAGCTTATACGGCTACACCTTC.

The chain joins TRBV7-8 to TRBJ1-6, with 7 bases matching TRBD1. Germline values: CDR1 SGHVS, CDR2 FQNEAQ. The CDR3 extends over 14 amino acids. V trimming: 5 bases; J trimming: 9 bases; junction bases outside the gene matches: 7. CDR3 region: CASSLRDRRSPLHF. DNA of the CDR3: TGTGCCAGCAGCCTGAGGGACAGACGTTCACCCCTCCACTTT. The full variable domain, its missing parts supplied by reference TRBV7-8 and TRBJ1-6, is GAGVSQSPRYKVAKRGQDVALRCDPISGHVSLFWYQQALGQGPEFLTYFQNEAQLDKSGLPSDRFFAERPEGSVSTLKIQRTQQEDSAVYLCASSLRDRRSPLHFGNGTRLTVT.

This chain uses TRBV15 with TRBJ1-1, with 8 bases identical to TRBD1. V shed 4 bases, J shed 1 base, and the junction held 2 bases outside the gene matches. There are 14 residues in the CDR3. CDR1 and CDR2 from the germline V gene are LNHNV and YYDKDF (reference sequence). The CDR3 protein is CATSMDRANTEAFF. CDR3 nucleotides: TGTGCCACCAGCATGGACAGGGCGAACACTGAAGCTTTCTTT.

This clone was found a few times. The V gene is TRBV6-5, the J gene TRBJ1-4, with D hard to call. There are 15 residues in the CDR3. CDR1 is MNHEY and CDR2 is SVGAGI in the germline V gene. CDR3 DNA: TGTGCAACCGGGGTCGGGGTGCCGTCTAATGAAAAACTGTTTTTT. It encodes CATGVGVPSNEKLFF.

The chain employs TRBV5-1 and TRBJ1-1, with TRBD1 as a possible D gene (6 bases). CDR1 is SGHRS, CDR2 YFSETQ, per germline. The CDR3 extends over 14 amino acids. V lost 4 bases to trimming and J lost 1 base, with 11 bases between them. The CDR3 nucleotides are TGCGCCAGCAGCGCGGACAGCTGGAACACTGAAGCTTTCTTT. The encoded protein is CASSADSWNTEAFF.

This clone was found once. The chain uses TRBV18 and TRBJ2-7, with 9 bases aligning to TRBD1. The junction had 7 bases not matched to a gene; V was cut back by 3 bases and J by 4 bases. Per the germline V gene, CDR1 is KGHSH and CDR2 is LQKENI. This CDR3 region has 15 residues. CDR3 region: CASSPAGTGIYEQYF. CDR3 DNA: TGTGCCAGCTCACCCGCCGGGACAGGGATATACGAGCAGTACTTC.

In nucleotides, the CDR3 is TGCAGTGCTAGGAGAAACTATGGCTACACCTTC. Its protein is CSARRNYGYTF. The chain links TRBV20-1 to TRBJ1-2; D gene ambiguous. Trimming took 3 bases from V and 2 from J, leaving 4 bases between them. Germline V gives CDR1 DFQATT, CDR2 SNEGSKA (reference sequence). The CDR3 totals 11 residues.